This T cell receptor beta chain was identified during a study of control samples from healthy donors and cancer patients. The CDR3 length is 13 residues. Trimming shortened V by 3 bases and J by 0 bases, and 5 bases separated the two germline ends. Some clones are missing from TCRdb's copy, which holds only in-frame ones; the method was immunoSEQ multiplex PCR. This table has about 120,000 clones, 80% to 90% appearing once. The rearrangement joins TRBV12-3 or TRBV12-4 to TRBJ1-1; D gene ambiguous. Sequenced input: blood. This TCR came from a man aged 60 to 69 in good health. The CDR3 loop is CASSFGLNTEAFF. The CDR3, as DNA: TGTGCCAGCAGTTTTGGGTTGAACACTGAAGCTTTCTTT.